Following are 18 T cell receptor beta chains from one sample sequenced in a study of beta chain features in type 1 diabetes. Expressed TCRB transcripts were sequenced because the entire RNA isolate underwent reverse transcription. Produced via immunoSEQ multiplex PCR; TCRdb's table is partial and in-frame only. This table has around 240,000 clones, roughly 70% appearing once. Input material: naive CD4+ T cells from blood. These receptors were obtained from a man aged 25 to 45 in good health.

As regards this clone: Other DNA sequences in the same sample also yield this CDR3. V gene TRBV7-2 combines with J gene TRBJ2-5; D not resolved. With 1 base removed from V and 2 bases from J, the gap between germline ends came to 8 bases. The CDR3 runs to 14 residues. Germline values: CDR1 SGHTA, CDR2 FQGNSA. Here the CDR3 DNA reads TGTGCCAGCAGCTTAGGCGGCAGTCAAGAGACCCAGTACTTC. Amino acids: CASSLGGSQETQYF.

This sequence joins TRBV4-1 and TRBJ1-4; no firm D call. Germline V CDR1 and CDR2: MGHRA, YSYEKL. This CDR3 has 15 residues. V lost 2 bases and J lost 4, with 11 bases in between. CDR3 protein: CASSQPEGLNEKLFF. CDR3 DNA: TGCGCCAGCAGCCAACCTGAGGGCCTTAATGAAAAACTGTTTTTT.

The gene calls are TRBV11-3 and TRBJ1-6, with a tentative D call TRBD1 (5 bases). Between the trimmed V and J ends, which lost 1 base and 7 bases, there was a span of 8 bases. The CDR3 extends over 14 amino acids. Germline lookup yields CDR1 SGHNT and CDR2 YENEEA. DNA of the CDR3: TGTGCCAGCAGCTTAGGACAGCGGAATTCACCCCTCCACTTT. Its translation: CASSLGQRNSPLHF.

This rearrangement joins TRBV14 to TRBJ2-5, with D possibly being TRBD2 (6 bases). This CDR3 contains 15 residues. CDR1 and CDR2 from the germline V gene are SGHDN and FVKESK. V gave up 3 bases and J gave up 5 bases, with 16 bases separating them. The DNA of the CDR3 is TGTGCCAGCAGCCACCAGGGACTCCGAGAGGAGACCCAGTACTTC. Amino acids: CASSHQGLREETQYF.

The rearrangement joins TRBV5-4 to TRBJ2-7; 11 positions agree with TRBD2. CDR1 and CDR2 (germline): SGHNT, YYREEE (reference sequence). This CDR3 spans 17 amino acids. Trimming took 1 base from V and 4 from J; bases not matched to a gene: 10. The CDR3 bases are TGTGCCAGCAGCTTGATGGGCGGGACTAGCGGATCATACGAGCAGTACTTC. This encodes CASSLMGGTSGSYEQYF.

CDR3 DNA: TGCAGTGCTAGATCAGATACGCAGTATTTT. This translates into CSARSDTQYF. The chain couples TRBV20-1 to TRBJ2-3; D unresolved. V was pared by 2 bases and J by 4 bases, with 1 base between. The CDR3 is made up of 10 amino acids. Germline CDR1 reads DFQATT; CDR2 reads SNEGSKA (reference sequence).

The V gene is TRBV7-2, the J gene TRBJ2-1, with a possible D match to TRBD2 (6 bases). V lost 0 bases and J 2 bases, leaving 11 bases between the germline ends. The CDR3 contains 16 residues. Germline CDR1 SGHTA, CDR2 FQGNSA. Here the CDR3 DNA reads TGTGCCAGCAGCTTAGCGGCTAGCGTAGCCTACAATGAGCAGTTCTTC. It encodes CASSLAASVAYNEQFF.

V is TRBV14 and J is TRBJ2-7; 11 bases are a match to TRBD2. Germline V lookup: CDR1 SGHDN, CDR2 FVKESK. After removal of 4 bases from V and 3 bases from J, the junction contained 5 bases not matched to a gene. CDR3 size: 15 residues. The CDR3 DNA is TGTGCCAGCAGCCCCTTAGGACTAGCGGGCTACGAGCAGTACTTC. It translates to CASSPLGLAGYEQYF.

V is TRBV30 and J is TRBJ2-7; 7 positions agree with TRBD1. CDR3 length: 14 residues. V lost 2 bases to trimming and J lost 0 bases; unmatched junction nucleotides: 4. Germline lookup yields CDR1 GTSNPN and CDR2 SVGIG (reference sequence). DNA of the CDR3: TGTGCCTGGAGTCGGGACAGCATCTCCTACGAGCAGTACTTC. Translation gives CAWSRDSISYEQYF.

The rearrangement uses TRBV5-6 and TRBJ2-3, with a possible D match to TRBD2 (6 bases). This CDR3 spans 15 amino acids. V lost 2 bases and J 5 bases, leaving 15 bases between the germline ends. Germline CDR1 is SGHDT and CDR2 is YYEEEE. CDR3 in DNA: TGTGCCAGCAGCTTTGGTGGGCGGGGAGGAGATACGCAGTATTTT. Translation gives CASSFGGRGGDTQYF.

V gene TRBV7-6 combines with J gene TRBJ2-4; D is unresolved. Trimming cost V 1 base and J 5 bases, with 3 bases left between them. This CDR3 spans 12 amino acids. Germline lookup yields CDR1 SGHVS and CDR2 FNYEAQ. This CDR3 reads CASSLDQNIQYF. In DNA form, the CDR3 reads TGTGCCAGCAGCTTAGACCAAAACATTCAGTACTTC.

The chain uses TRBV30 and TRBJ1-1; D is possibly TRBD1 (6 bases). Trimming took 8 bases from V and 7 from J, leaving 26 bases between them. The V gene's germline CDR1 is GTSNPN and CDR2 SVGIG (reference sequence). The CDR3 runs to 15 residues. CDR3 sequence: CAGLQGFRRIGEAFF. The CDR3 DNA reads as TGTGCCGGACTACAGGGATTCCGACGAATAGGTGAAGCTTTCTTT.

This clone was found a few times. The chain employs TRBV29-1 and TRBJ2-3; TRBD1 aligns across 7 bases. CDR3 length: 15 amino acids. The junction had 6 bases not matched to a gene; V was cut back by 3 bases and J by 0 bases. Looked up from germline, CDR1 is SQVTM and CDR2 is ANQGSEA. CDR3 sequence: CSVETGTKSTDTQYF. The CDR3 nucleotides are TGCAGCGTTGAGACAGGGACAAAGAGCACAGATACGCAGTATTTT.

The J gene is TRBJ1-5, the V gene TRBV10-2, with D possibly matching TRBD1 (6 bases). The CDR3 consists of 13 residues. Germline loops: CDR1 WSHSY, CDR2 SAAADI. V was clipped by 3 bases and J by 4 bases, with 7 bases between them. The CDR3 protein is CASSEQGNQPQHF. In DNA, the CDR3 is TGCGCCAGCAGTGAACAGGGAAATCAGCCCCAGCATTTT.

The chain uses TRBV10-3 and TRBJ2-1, with D possibly TRBD2 on 5 matching bases. In germline, CDR1 is ENHRY, CDR2 SYGVKD. V lost 3 bases, J lost 5 bases, and 11 bases lay in between. CDR3 size: 14 residues. CDR3 residues: CAISEPGLDNEQFF. CDR3 in DNA: TGTGCCATCAGTGAACCCGGACTCGACAATGAGCAGTTCTTC.

This CDR3 reads CAWSVRRDSYGYTF. CDR3 bases: TGTGCCTGGAGTGTACGGCGGGATTCCTATGGCTACACCTTC. The chain recombines TRBV30 with TRBJ1-2; no reliable D call. This CDR3 has 14 amino acids. Trimming shortened V by 0 bases and J by 4 bases, and 12 bases separated the two germline ends. Germline values: CDR1 GTSNPN, CDR2 SVGIG (reference sequence).

The chain carries TRBV7-9 and TRBJ2-5; no firm D call. The CDR3 runs to 13 residues. The germline CDR1 and CDR2 sequences are SEHNR and FQNEAQ (reference sequence). V was cut by 5 bases and J by 1 base, with 8 bases left in between. CDR3 loop: CASSVDGQETQYF. CDR3 DNA: TGTGCCAGCAGCGTTGACGGCCAAGAGACCCAGTACTTC.

This sequence joins TRBV29-1 and TRBJ1-1; D not resolved. V was clipped by 7 bases and J by 0 bases, with 12 bases between them. This CDR3 is built from 13 residues. In germline, CDR1 is SQVTM, CDR2 ANQGSEA. CDR3 region: CSARRTVNTEAFF. CDR3 sequence (DNA): TGCAGCGCACGAAGGACGGTGAACACTGAAGCTTTCTTT.